This note documents a single T cell receptor (beta chain) sequence. This table comes from immunoSEQ multiplex PCR, and its TCRdb copy is limited to in-frame clones, with some not included. The data show about 56,000 clones, 92% seen once. This specimen comes from a study of T cell changes during pregnancy in multiple sclerosis. CDR1 is SGDLS, CDR2 YYNGEE, per germline. The CDR3 totals 14 residues. V lost 4 bases, J lost 3 bases, and 13 bases lay in between. J is TRBJ1-2 and V is TRBV9, with D perhaps TRBD1 (5 bases). The source was CD4+ T cells from peripheral blood mononuclear cells, collected in the third trimester of pregnancy. The origin of this receptor is a female donor with multiple sclerosis, enrolled in a pregnancy study. CDR3 sequence: CASSRRRADYGYTF. The CDR3 nucleotides are TGTGCCAGCAGCAGGCGCAGGGCAGACTATGGCTACACCTTC.